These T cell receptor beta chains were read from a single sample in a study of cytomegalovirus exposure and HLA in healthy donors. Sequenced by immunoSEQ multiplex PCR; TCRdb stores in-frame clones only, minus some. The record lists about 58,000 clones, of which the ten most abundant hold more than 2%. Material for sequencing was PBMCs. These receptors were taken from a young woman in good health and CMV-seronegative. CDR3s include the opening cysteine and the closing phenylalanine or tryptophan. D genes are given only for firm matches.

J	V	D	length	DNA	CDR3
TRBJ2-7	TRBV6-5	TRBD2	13	TGTGCCAGCAGTTACACCGGGACTAGCGAGCAGTACTTC	CASSYTGTSEQYF
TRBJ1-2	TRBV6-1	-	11	TGTGCCAGCAGTGCCGGGTATGGCTACACCTTC	CASSAGYGYTF
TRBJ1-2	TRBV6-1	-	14	TGTGCCAGCAGTGCCAACGCCAGGGTTGGTGACTACACCTTC	CASSANARVGDYTF
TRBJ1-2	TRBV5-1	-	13	TGCGCCAGCAGCTTTGACAGCACATATGGCTACACCTTC	CASSFDSTYGYTF
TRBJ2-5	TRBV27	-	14	TGTGCCAGCAGTCCCTTCGGAGGAGACGAGACCCAGTACTTC	CASSPFGGDETQYF
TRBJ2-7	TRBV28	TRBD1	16	TGTGCCAGCAGTGTAATGGGACAGGGGGCGAACAGCGAGCAGTACTTC	CASSVMGQGANSEQYF
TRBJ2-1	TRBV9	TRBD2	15	TGTGCCAGCAGCGTAAGCGGGATTCTTAACAATGAGCAGTTCTTC	CASSVSGILNNEQFF
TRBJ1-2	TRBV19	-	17	TGTGCCAGTAGTGCCTCCCTAGGACAGATCTGGGACTATGGCTACACCTTC	CASSASLGQIWDYGYTF
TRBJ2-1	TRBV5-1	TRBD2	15	TGCGCCAGCAGCTTGGGTAGCGGGGTCTACAATGAGCAGTTCTTC	CASSLGSGVYNEQFF
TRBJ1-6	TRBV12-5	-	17	TGTGCTAGTGGTTCTAGCGATAGGAGCTCCTATAATTCACCCCTCCACTTT	CASGSSDRSSYNSPLHF
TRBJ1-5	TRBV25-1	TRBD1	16	TGTTGCCTCTCACACGGGACAGTCGATAGCAATCAGCCCCAGCATTTT	CCLSHGTVDSNQPQHF
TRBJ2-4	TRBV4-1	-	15	TGCGCCAGCAGCCAAACCCACTTAGCCAAAAACATTCAGTACTTC	CASSQTHLAKNIQYF
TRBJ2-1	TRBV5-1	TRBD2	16	TGCGCCAGCAGCACGGGGCTAGCGGGGGCCTACAATGAGCAGTTCTTC	CASSTGLAGAYNEQFF
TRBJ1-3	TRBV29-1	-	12	TGCAGCGTTGAGGAAGAGGAGGGGACCCTATATTTT	CSVEEEEGTLYF
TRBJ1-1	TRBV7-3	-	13	TGTGCCAGCAGCCCGGGCGGGGGGGCTGAAGCTTTCTTT	CASSPGGGAEAFF
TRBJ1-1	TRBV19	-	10	TGTGCCAGGGGGAGGCGTGAAGCTTTCTTT	CARGRREAFF
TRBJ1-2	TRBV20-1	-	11	TGCAGTGCTGAGGCGGCCTATGGCTACACCTTC	CSAEAAYGYTF
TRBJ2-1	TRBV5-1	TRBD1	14	TGCGCCAGCAGCTTGGGACAGGGAGCCACTGAGCAGTTCTTC	CASSLGQGATEQFF
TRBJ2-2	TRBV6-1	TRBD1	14	TGTGCCAGCACAAGACAGGGGGACACCGGGGAGCTGTTTTTT	CASTRQGDTGELFF
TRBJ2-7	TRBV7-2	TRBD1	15	TGTGCCAGCAGCTTAGCCCGGGACAGGGGCCACGAGCAGTACTTC	CASSLARDRGHEQYF
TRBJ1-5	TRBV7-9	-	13	TGTGCCAGCAGCTTAGCGCGGCAGGGGCCCCAGCATTTT	CASSLARQGPQHF
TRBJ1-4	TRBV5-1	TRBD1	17	TGCGCCAGCAGCCGAGGGACAGAATCGTCAACTAATGAAAAACTGTTTTTT	CASSRGTESSTNEKLFF